What follows describes a single T cell receptor (beta chain). The authors' processing: Cell counts per sample came from amplifying reference gene primers. TCRdb's table, derived via immunoSEQ multiplex PCR, lists solely in-frame clones and lacks some. The DNA gave D and trimming, while V, J and clone size come from that table. The table records 150,000 to 200,000 clones, approximately 87% of them present only once. The sample is drawn from a study of blood T cell repertoires in COVID-19. Study details: COVID-19 samples, acute and convalescent, were from the United States, Italy and Spain. Nucleic acid was either cDNA or gDNA, and it came from T cells, B-cell-depleted T cells, or PBMCs.

Seattle cases were enrolled at active infection and followed longitudinally. The clonotype comes from a woman aged 60-75 years with COVID-19, enrolled during active disease. The specimen sequenced was peripheral blood.

The DNA of the CDR3 is TGTGCCAGCAGCTTTTTGCCAGGGGGATCTGGAAACACCATATATTTT. The encoded protein is CASSFLPGGSGNTIYF. The V and J genes are TRBV13 and TRBJ1-3, with TRBD1 matching 7 bases. Germline V gene data show CDR1 as PRHDT and CDR2 as FYEKMQ (reference sequence). The CDR3 contains 16 residues. V was pared by 3 bases and J by 1 base, with 6 bases of the junction left unmatched. The full variable domain, rest sourced from reference TRBV13 and TRBJ1-3, is AAGVIQSPRHLIKEKRETATLKCYPIPRHDTVYWYQQGPGQDPQFLISFYEKMQSDKGSIPDRFSAQQFSDYHSELNMSSLELGDSALYFCASSFLPGGSGNTIYFGEGSWLTVV.